Shown below are 3 T cell receptor beta chains from a single sample sequenced in a study of Graves' ophthalmopathy and Graves' hyperthyroidism. Transcripts of RNA were the source for amplifying TCR beta CDR3 regions. First-round RT-PCR with HTBI primers preceded a second-round multiplex PCR. A single record per CDR3 protein comes from TCRdb applying MiXCR to the multiplex PCR reads. The table lists about 420,000 distinct CDR3 sequences, over 20% of them singletons. The source material was peripheral blood. Source of these receptors: a woman between 18 and 30 years old with stable Graves' hyperthyroidism.

This clonotype was counted between two and nine times. The CDR3 reads CASSLWVGTEALETQYF. CDR3 coding DNA: TGTGCCAGCAGCTTGTGGGTAGGGACGGAAGCTCTAGAGACCCAGTACTTC. The chain joins TRBV5-5 to TRBJ2-5; D possibly uses TRBD1 or TRBD2 (5 bases each). Germline CDR1 SGHKS, CDR2 YYEKEE (reference sequence). The CDR3 loop spans 17 amino acids. V was clipped by 1 base and J by 4 bases, with 20 bases between them.

The table lists this clonotype with many counts. The chain is built from TRBV20-1 and TRBJ2-5; the D gene is possibly TRBD1 (6 bases). Trimming removed 0 bases from V and 7 bases from J, with 15 bases in between. The CDR3 is 14 amino acids. Per the germline V gene, CDR1 is DFQATT and CDR2 is SNEGSKA (reference sequence). The CDR3 reads CSARDFRGTGTQYF. The CDR3 region has the DNA TGCAGTGCTAGAGATTTCAGGGGAACAGGGACCCAGTACTTC.

This clonotype was counted many times. V and J are TRBV2 and TRBJ2-7; D is possibly TRBD2 (7 bases). Trimming took 8 bases from V and 6 from J, leaving 17 bases between them. Per the germline V gene, CDR1 is SNHLY and CDR2 is FYNNEI. The length of the CDR3 is 13 residues. The CDR3: CASQGRVRSEQYF. DNA of the CDR3: TGTGCCAGCCAGGGGAGGGTGAGGTCCGAGCAGTACTTC.